These 30 T cell receptor beta chains share one sample of origin, sequenced in a study of blood T cell repertoires in COVID-19. Data came from immunoSEQ multiplex PCR; TCRdb stores just in-frame clones and leaves some out. The sample yields approximately 280,000 clones, approximately 91% seen once. Material: peripheral blood. The receptors come from a man younger than 30 with active or convalescent COVID-19.

The chain links TRBV5-1 to TRBJ2-7, with a tentative D call TRBD1 (5 bases). Germline V gene lookup returns CDR1 SGHRS and CDR2 YFSETQ. The CDR3 runs 12 residues. Trimming left V 1 base short and J 4 bases short, with 6 bases between. The DNA of the CDR3 is TGCGCCAGCAGCTTGAGGGGTTACGAGCAGTACTTC. It specifies CASSLRGYEQYF.

This clone showed up just once. The chain carries TRBV6-2 or TRBV6-3 and TRBJ1-6; 7 bases align to TRBD1. CDR1 and CDR2 (germline): MNHEY, SVGEGT. V dropped 2 bases and J dropped 5; count of bases not matched to a gene: 6. CDR3 length: 16 residues. The CDR3 spells CASSYIPTGDNSPLHF. The CDR3 nucleotides are TGTGCCAGCAGTTACATACCCACAGGGGATAATTCACCCCTCCACTTT.

The V call is TRBV24-1, the J call TRBJ1-6, with D hard to call. The CDR3 covers 14 residues. CDR1 and CDR2 from the germline V gene are KGHDR and SFDVKD. V dropped 8 bases and J dropped 0 bases, with 7 bases sitting between them. CDR3 in amino acids: CATIPSSYNSPLHF. The CDR3 coding sequence is TGTGCCACCATCCCCAGCTCCTATAATTCACCCCTCCACTTT.

The chain carries TRBV18 and TRBJ2-1; the match to TRBD1 covers 8 bases. From germline, CDR1 is KGHSH and CDR2 LQKENI. The CDR3 consists of 15 residues. J gave up 7 bases and V 4 bases, and 9 bases lay outside the gene matches. CDR3 sequence (DNA): TGTGCCAGCTCACGGAGCGGACAGGGATGGAATGAGCAGTTCTTC. This encodes CASSRSGQGWNEQFF.

The chain uses TRBV11-3 and TRBJ2-3; 7 nucleotides align to TRBD1. The CDR3 sequence is 16 residues long. Trimming cost V 2 bases and J 1 base; bases outside gene matches: 6. Germline V gene lookup returns CDR1 SGHNT and CDR2 YENEEA. CDR3 in DNA: TGTGCCAGCAGCTTACTTCCGGGACAGCGCACAGATACGCAGTATTTT. Protein: CASSLLPGQRTDTQYF.

The J gene is TRBJ1-6, the V gene TRBV18; D not certain. The V end was cut by 2 bases, the J end by 8 bases, with 19 bases between. The CDR3 runs to 17 residues. CDR1 KGHSH and CDR2 LQKENI come from the germline V gene. The CDR3: CASSPNPGGGWDSPLHF. For the CDR3, the DNA is TGTGCCAGCTCACCAAATCCGGGCGGAGGCTGGGATTCACCCCTCCACTTT.

This clone showed up just once. The chain employs TRBV10-3 and TRBJ1-6; perhaps TRBD1 as D (5 bases). CDR1 ENHRY and CDR2 SYGVKD come from the germline V gene. Trimming took 4 bases from V and 7 from J, leaving 11 bases between them. The CDR3 length is 14 residues. CDR3 in amino acids: CAISGPTVNSPLHF. The CDR3 DNA sequence: TGTGCCATCAGTGGTCCGACAGTGAATTCACCCCTCCACTTT.

V usage is TRBV6-5 and J usage is TRBJ1-4; D gene unclear. The V gene lost 7 bases and the J gene lost 0 bases, with 6 bases spanning the gap. Germline V gives CDR1 MNHEY, CDR2 SVGAGI. The CDR3 length is 13 residues. The CDR3 is CASTPATNEKLFF. The CDR3 nucleotides are TGTGCCAGCACCCCGGCAACTAATGAAAAACTGTTTTTT.

The gene calls are TRBV9 and TRBJ2-1; 8 nucleotides align to TRBD2. J gave up 9 bases and V 5 bases, and 13 bases lay outside the gene matches. This CDR3 has 15 amino acids. Germline values: CDR1 SGDLS, CDR2 YYNGEE. The CDR3 here is CASSPRTGGPAEQFF. The CDR3 DNA sequence: TGTGCCAGCAGTCCTCGGACGGGGGGGCCAGCTGAGCAGTTCTTC. Combining the CDR3 with reference TRBV9 and TRBJ2-1 gives the whole variable domain DSGVTQTPKHLITATGQRVTLRCSPRSGDLSVYWYQQSLDQGLQFLIQYYNGEERAKGNILERFSAQQFPDLHSELNLSSLELGDSALYFCASSPRTGGPAEQFFGPGTRLTVL.

V is TRBV5-1 and J is TRBJ1-1; the match to TRBD1 covers 9 bases. Germline lookup yields CDR1 SGHRS and CDR2 YFSETQ. CDR3 length equals 18 residues. V lost 4 bases to trimming and J lost 1 base; unmatched junction nucleotides: 14. This chain's CDR3 is CASSDQTGGYGPNTEAFF. The CDR3 DNA reads as TGCGCCAGCAGCGACCAGACAGGGGGTTATGGACCGAACACTGAAGCTTTCTTT.

The CDR3 region is CASSQDPGQGIYGYTF. CDR3 coding DNA: TGCGCCAGCAGCCAAGACCCGGGACAGGGAATCTATGGCTACACCTTC. The rearrangement joins TRBV4-3 to TRBJ1-2, with TRBD1 matching over 9 bases. The V and J ends lost 0 bases and 4 bases, in that order; junction bases with no gene match: 6. CDR1 LGHNA and CDR2 YSLEER come from the germline V gene. The CDR3 spans 16 residues.

V and J are TRBV4-1 and TRBJ2-7, with D possibly TRBD2 on 5 matching bases. V was cut by 4 bases and J by 0 bases, with 10 bases left in between. Germline lookup yields CDR1 MGHRA and CDR2 YSYEKL. CDR3 length: 14 residues. The CDR3 loop is CASSLEGSSYEQYF. The CDR3 nucleotides read TGCGCCAGCAGCCTCGAAGGGAGCTCCTACGAGCAGTACTTC.

The table lists this clone with a count of one. The chain is built from TRBV12-3 or TRBV12-4 and TRBJ1-2; TRBD1 matches at 7 bases. V lost 5 bases to trimming and J lost 13 bases; unmatched junction nucleotides: 7. This CDR3 is 11 amino acids long. The CDR3 spells CASSQGGHITF. Written as DNA, the CDR3 is TGTGCCAGCAGTCAGGGGGGACATATCACCTTC.

This chain joins TRBV3-1 (or the pseudogene TRBV3-2) and TRBJ2-7, with 8 positions matching TRBD1. The CDR3 has 18 amino acids. J lost 3 bases, V lost 0 bases, and 13 bases had no gene match. The germline V gene has CDR1 LGHDT and CDR2 YNNKEL (reference sequence). This CDR3 reads CASSQETTRDRPNYEQYF. CDR3 sequence (DNA): TGTGCCAGCAGCCAAGAAACTACCCGGGACAGGCCTAACTACGAGCAGTACTTC.

A few counts support this clone. This sequence joins TRBV7-2 and TRBJ2-7; unclear D gene. The CDR3 has 15 amino acids. The ends were cut back, 2 bases at V and 0 bases at J, with 11 bases in the middle. Germline loops: CDR1 SGHTA, CDR2 FQGNSA. CDR3: CASSLSSASSYEQYF. The DNA for the CDR3 is TGTGCCAGCAGCTTAAGCTCGGCTAGCTCCTACGAGCAGTACTTC.

This clone was detected a few times. J is TRBJ2-7 and V is TRBV2; 9 bases are shared with TRBD1. Germline V CDR1 and CDR2: SNHLY, FYNNEI. The ends lost 5 bases at V and 5 bases at J; junction bases unmatched: 10. This CDR3 has 15 residues. Here the CDR3 reads CASSQPGQGIHEQYF. The CDR3 region has the DNA TGTGCCAGCAGTCAACCGGGACAGGGAATTCACGAGCAGTACTTC. The whole variable domain, remainder taken from reference TRBV2 and TRBJ2-7, is EPEVTQTPSHQVTQMGQEVILRCVPISNHLYFYWYRQILGQKVEFLVSFYNNEISEKSEIFDDQFSVERPDGSNFTLKIRSTKLEDSAMYFCASSQPGQGIHEQYFGPGTRLTVT.

This rearrangement joins TRBV3-1 (or the pseudogene TRBV3-2) to TRBJ1-5, with D perhaps matching TRBD1 (6 bases). The germline gives CDR1 LGHDT, CDR2 YNNKEL (reference sequence). Trimming took 1 base from V and 2 from J, leaving 12 bases between them. The CDR3 covers 16 residues. Here the CDR3 reads CASSQGRGRGNQPQHF. CDR3 DNA sequence: TGTGCCAGCAGCCAAGGCAGGGGACGGGGCAATCAGCCCCAGCATTTT.

DNA of the CDR3: TGTGCCAGCAGGGCTACAGGGAGCACCGGGGAGCTGTTTTTT. Encoded protein: CASRATGSTGELFF. The chain couples TRBV9 to TRBJ2-2; the D gene is possibly TRBD1 (6 bases). CDR1 and CDR2 (germline): SGDLS, YYNGEE. The length of the CDR3 is 14 residues. V was cut by 5 bases and J by 4 bases, with 12 bases left in between. Full variable domain (missing parts from reference TRBV9 and TRBJ2-2): DSGVTQTPKHLITATGQRVTLRCSPRSGDLSVYWYQQSLDQGLQFLIQYYNGEERAKGNILERFSAQQFPDLHSELNLSSLELGDSALYFCASRATGSTGELFFGEGSRLTVL.

The J gene is TRBJ1-4, the V gene TRBV6-5; maybe TRBD1 (6 bases). V was trimmed by 6 bases and J by 7 bases, leaving 9 bases between them. CDR3 length: 12 residues. Looked up from germline, CDR1 is MNHEY and CDR2 is SVGAGI. CDR3 residues: CASRGAGEKLFF. The CDR3 DNA sequence: TGTGCCAGCAGGGGGGCGGGTGAAAAACTGTTTTTT.

This clone was detected only once. The chain employs TRBV5-6 and TRBJ2-3; the D gene is possibly TRBD1 (6 bases). The CDR3 spans 16 residues. The germline V and J ends were trimmed by 2 bases and 5 bases, with 18 bases remaining between them. Germline V gene sequence: CDR1 SGHDT, CDR2 YYEEEE. The CDR3 loop reads CASSFLPGQLEDTQYF. The CDR3 nucleotides read TGTGCCAGCAGCTTCCTCCCTGGACAGCTAGAAGATACGCAGTATTTT.

This clone came up a few times. V usage is TRBV10-3 and J usage is TRBJ2-7; D gene ambiguous. The germline CDR1 and CDR2 sequences are ENHRY and SYGVKD. V gave up 6 bases and J gave up 1 base, with 10 bases separating them. The CDR3 sequence is 13 residues long. The CDR3 region has the DNA TGTGCCATCAGCGCTGACATATCCTACGAGCAGTACTTC. It yields the protein CAISADISYEQYF.

V is TRBV7-9 and J is TRBJ1-4, with D uncertain. V was cut by 3 bases and J by 4 bases, with 9 bases left in between. Germline V gene sequence: CDR1 SEHNR, CDR2 FQNEAQ (reference sequence). This CDR3 region has 14 residues. The DNA for the CDR3 is TGTGCCAGCAGCTTGTCGGGTGTTAATGAAAAACTGTTTTTT. Translating it yields CASSLSGVNEKLFF.

Remarks on this clone: Distinct nucleotide sequences in the sample also encode this CDR3. The J gene is TRBJ1-5, the V gene TRBV3-1 (or the pseudogene TRBV3-2); D gene uncertain. The CDR3 has 13 amino acids. V was trimmed by 2 bases and J by 5 bases, leaving 7 bases between them. Germline V gene data show CDR1 as LGHDT and CDR2 as YNNKEL (reference sequence). CDR3 protein: CASSQSRDQPQHF. The DNA for the CDR3 is TGTGCCAGCAGCCAATCGAGGGATCAGCCCCAGCATTTT.

V gene TRBV3-1 (or the pseudogene TRBV3-2) combines with J gene TRBJ1-5; the match to TRBD1 covers 11 bases. The trim removed 1 base at V and 11 bases at J, leaving 1 base unmatched. CDR3 length: 13 residues. CDR1 and CDR2 (germline): LGHDT, YNNKEL (reference sequence). In DNA form, the CDR3 reads TGTGCCAGCAGCCAAGGGGACAGGGGGACCCAGCATTTT. This codes for CASSQGDRGTQHF.

The chain recombines TRBV27 with TRBJ1-2; maybe TRBD1 (6 bases). Between the trimmed V and J ends, which lost 6 bases and 6 bases, there was a span of 20 bases. In germline, CDR1 is MNHEY, CDR2 SMNVEV (reference sequence). This CDR3 region has 15 residues. CDR3 sequence: CASSPLGGAFHGYTF. The CDR3 coding sequence is TGTGCCAGCAGCCCCTTAGGGGGGGCGTTCCATGGCTACACCTTC.

The chain joins TRBV1 to TRBJ2-5; the table's D call, TRBD1, was not checked against the DNA. TRBV1 is a recognized pseudogene. The CDR3 is 16 amino acids. The CDR3 loop is CTSSQDPGHIQETQYF. The CDR3 bases are TGCACCAGCAGCCAAGATCCCGGACATATTCAAGAGACCCAGTACTTC.

J is TRBJ1-4 and V is TRBV6-6, with no clear D. The germline V and J ends were trimmed by 5 bases and 0 bases, with 16 bases remaining between them. Germline CDR1 and CDR2: MNHNY and SVGAGI (reference sequence). The length of the CDR3 is 17 residues. The CDR3 loop reads CASSLTWAKATNEKLFF. In DNA form, the CDR3 reads TGTGCCAGCAGTCTAACCTGGGCAAAAGCAACTAATGAAAAACTGTTTTTT.

This chain joins TRBV19 and TRBJ2-5; 8 nucleotides agree with TRBD1. The length of the CDR3 is 15 residues. V lost 3 bases and J lost 3; bases outside the gene matches: 6. Germline V gene data show CDR1 as LNHDA and CDR2 as SQIVND (reference sequence). In nucleotides, the CDR3 is TGTGCCAGTAGTATGCGGACAGGGACAAAAGAGACCCAGTACTTC. Its protein is CASSMRTGTKETQYF.

This chain links TRBV5-1 with TRBJ2-3; 15 nucleotides match TRBD2. This CDR3 is 19 amino acids long. Unmatched junction bases numbered 13, after V lost 3 bases and J lost 5 bases. Germline V lookup: CDR1 SGHRS, CDR2 YFSETQ. CDR3 coding DNA: TGCGCCAGCAGCTCCGTGACTGGACTAGCGGGGGGGCCAAGAGATACGCAGTATTTT. It translates to CASSSVTGLAGGPRDTQYF.

This clone was recorded a few times. This chain uses TRBV24-1 with TRBJ1-1, with D possibly being TRBD1 (5 bases). The CDR3 contains 12 residues. V was pared by 7 bases and J by 1 base, with 6 bases between. CDR1 and CDR2 (germline): KGHDR, SFDVKD. In DNA, the CDR3 is TGTGCCACCAGAGGGGCGAACACTGAAGCTTTCTTT. It translates to CATRGANTEAFF.